A single T cell receptor beta chain is shown here with its context. This clonotype was recorded many times. The antigen it recognizes is unknown. Within one base of it there is no much larger clone, and no base qualities were kept. These data originate in a study of neurological immune-mediated disorders (dated by TCRdb to about 2019). Regarding the research as a whole: Using UMI-based sequencing, the study compared peripheral blood TCR-beta repertoires from patients with HTLV-I-associated myelopathy (HAM/TSP), patients with multiple sclerosis, and healthy controls. The 90 to 110 TCR-beta libraries covered PBMC samples along with longitudinal samples, technical triplicates, and paired sorted CD4+ and CD8+ T-cell subsets. Each longitudinal HAM/TSP and healthy donor was sampled at 3 time-points spaced at roughly 3-45 month intervals. The cohort comprised around 70 subjects: 14 HAM/TSP patients, approximately 34 multiple sclerosis patients and about 20 healthy controls.

This specimen's time point label, interpreted: longitudinal time-point 2. For the unsorted PBMC libraries, 2 million PBMCs were stored in RNAlater at -80 degrees C until RNA extraction and were used to generate the libraries. PBMCs were separated from peripheral blood using Ficoll-Hypaque density gradient centrifugation and then cryopreserved in liquid nitrogen. Paper-wide results and their limitations: TCR clonal expansion was highest in HAM/TSP patients and lowest in MS patients, with MS patients falling below even healthy controls. No identical CDR3 amino acid sequences were found to be shared among expanded clones across subjects, suggesting that TCR-beta repertoires were private in all groups.

As encoded in the germline V gene, CDR1 is MNHEY while CDR2 is SVGAGI. V is pruned by 6 bases and J by 4 bases, leaving 6 bases of the junction without a gene match. The CDR3 starts with the cysteine, ends with the phenylalanine, and has 14 residues. Just CDR3 DNA is preserved here, 42 bases in frame from base 1. cDNA was synthesized by template-switch 5'RACE using a primer with a 10-nucleotide random unique molecular identifier that tagged each TCR transcript. Each sequencing run produced over 190 million TCR-beta sequences covering 15-18 subjects. The RNeasy kit was used to extract total RNA. The KAPA Real-time Library Amplification kit was used to amplify TCR-beta VDJ regions with primers targeting the TCR constant region and the 5'RACE anchor. A first PCR added sample indexes and Illumina adaptors, and a second PCR then raised library yield. The roughly 650 bp TCR product was size-selected on a 2% E-gel SizeSelection system after Ampure bead purification. Before pooling, library quality was checked on a Bioanalyzer, concentration was measured with Qubit, and libraries were quantified with the Kapa Library Quantification kit. An Illumina HiSeq 2500 was used to sequence the libraries paired-end at 2 x 150 bp. To increase sequence diversity, roughly 24-32% phiX was spiked into each library pool. Per the authors' processing: Quality-filtered reads were processed with the UMI-based MiGEC pipeline, and over 85% of raw TCR sequences were removed by the MiGEC pipeline during error correction. VDJ genes were aligned to IMGT germline references, and each clonotype was defined by a unique CDR3 amino acid sequence together with V-J genes. Clonal expansion, Shannon diversity, and CDR3 relatedness (CalcPairwiseDistances, ClusterSamples) were evaluated with VDJtools, and phylogenetic trees were built with CLCbio workbench. A clone was classed as expanded if it had 8 or more unique UMIs, a cutoff based on coefficient-of-variation modelling across technical triplicates. TCRdb trimmed the raw reads at Q25, called clones with MiXCR and kept productive beta chains. Records with the same CDR3 protein are collapsed into one entry carrying the most frequent genes and DNA. The V and J calls come from TCRdb's annotation, not from the publication. The sample has some 48,000 distinct CDR3 sequences on record, around 13% of them singletons. The ten biggest clones cover less than 5.5% of the sample.

The TCR was taken from a male donor with HTLV-1-associated myelopathy (HAM/TSP). The sequence is built from TRBV6-5 and TRBJ1-5; the junction holds 7 bases that match TRBD1. Input material: PBMCs. The DNA sequence is as follows: TGTGCCAGCAGCCCGACAGGGCGGAATCAGCCCCAGCATTTT. Its protein product is CASSPTGRNQPQHF.